This paragraph covers one T cell receptor (beta chain) sequence. Sequencing used immunoSEQ multiplex PCR; TCRdb keeps in-frame clones, though not all of them. The sample holds more than 95,000 clones, around 90% seen once. This record belongs to a study of control samples from healthy donors and cancer patients. Germline assignment: CDR1 LGHDT and CDR2 YNNKEL (reference sequence). The CDR3 length is 14 residues. V was trimmed by 3 bases and J by 5 bases, leaving 13 bases between them. The TCR sequence derives from a woman between 65 and 79 years old in good health. Sample: blood. The chain has TRBV3-1 (or the pseudogene TRBV3-2) and TRBJ1-1, with TRBD1 as a possible D gene (6 bases). CDR3 protein: CASSHMGAGTEAFF. CDR3 DNA: TGTGCCAGCAGCCACATGGGGGCCGGGACTGAAGCTTTCTTT.